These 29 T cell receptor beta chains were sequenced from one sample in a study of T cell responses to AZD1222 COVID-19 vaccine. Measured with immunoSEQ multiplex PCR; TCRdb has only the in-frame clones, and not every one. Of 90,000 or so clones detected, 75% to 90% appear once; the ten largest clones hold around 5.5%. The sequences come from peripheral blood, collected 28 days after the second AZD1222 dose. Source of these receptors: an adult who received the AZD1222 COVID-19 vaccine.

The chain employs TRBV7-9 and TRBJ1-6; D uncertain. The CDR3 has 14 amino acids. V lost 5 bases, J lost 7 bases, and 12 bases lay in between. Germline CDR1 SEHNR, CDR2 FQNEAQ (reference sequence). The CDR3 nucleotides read TGTGCCAGCAGCCCCGTTGGGGAAAATTCACCCCTCCACTTT. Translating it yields CASSPVGENSPLHF.

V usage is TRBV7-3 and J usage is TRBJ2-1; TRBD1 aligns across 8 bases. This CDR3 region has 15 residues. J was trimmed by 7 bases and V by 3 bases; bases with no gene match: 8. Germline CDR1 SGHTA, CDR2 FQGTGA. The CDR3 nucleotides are TGTGCCAGCAGCTTCACAGGGGGGTCTACGAATGAGCAGTTCTTC. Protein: CASSFTGGSTNEQFF. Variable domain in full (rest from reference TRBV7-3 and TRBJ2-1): GAGVSQTPSNKVTEKGKYVELRCDPISGHTALYWYRQSLGQGPEFLIYFQGTGAADDSGLPNDRFFAVRPEGSVSTLKIQRTERGDSAVYLCASSFTGGSTNEQFFGPGTRLTVL.

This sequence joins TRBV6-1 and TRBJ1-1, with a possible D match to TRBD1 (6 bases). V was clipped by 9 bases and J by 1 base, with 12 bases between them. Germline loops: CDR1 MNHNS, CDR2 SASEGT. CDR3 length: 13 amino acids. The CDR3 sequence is CASWGLQNTEAFF. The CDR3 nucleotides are TGTGCCAGTTGGGGGCTACAGAACACTGAAGCTTTCTTT.

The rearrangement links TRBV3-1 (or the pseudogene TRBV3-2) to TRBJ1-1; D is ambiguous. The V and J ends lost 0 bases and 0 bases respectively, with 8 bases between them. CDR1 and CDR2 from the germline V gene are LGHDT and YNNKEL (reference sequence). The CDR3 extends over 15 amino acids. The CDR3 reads CASSQERTLNTEAFF. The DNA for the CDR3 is TGTGCCAGCAGCCAAGAGCGGACGTTGAACACTGAAGCTTTCTTT.

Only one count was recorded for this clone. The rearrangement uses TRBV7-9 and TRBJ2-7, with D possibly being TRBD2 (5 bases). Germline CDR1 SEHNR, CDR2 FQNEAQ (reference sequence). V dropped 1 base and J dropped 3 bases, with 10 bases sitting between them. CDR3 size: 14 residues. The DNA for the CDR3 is TGTGCCAGCAGCTTAGATTGGCGGGTCTACGAGCAGTACTTC. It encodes CASSLDWRVYEQYF.

Here the CDR3 DNA reads TGCGCCAGCAGCTATCGTCAGGGTGATGGCTACACCTTC. Its protein product is CASSYRQGDGYTF. The V gene is TRBV5-1, the J gene TRBJ1-2; D is perhaps TRBD1 (5 bases). Germline V CDR1 and CDR2: SGHRS, YFSETQ. The ends were cut back, 3 bases at V and 6 bases at J, with 12 bases in the middle. The CDR3 runs to 13 residues.

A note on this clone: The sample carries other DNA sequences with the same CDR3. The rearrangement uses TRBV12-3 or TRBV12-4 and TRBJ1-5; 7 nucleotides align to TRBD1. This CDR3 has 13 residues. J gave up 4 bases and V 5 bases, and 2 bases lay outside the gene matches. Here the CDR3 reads CASSDRDNQPQHF. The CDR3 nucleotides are TGTGCCAGCAGTGACAGGGATAATCAGCCCCAGCATTTT.

Written as DNA, the CDR3 is TGTGCCAGCAGTTATCGAGTTCAAGGCCGGGCGGCCCAGTACTTC. Protein: CASSYRVQGRAAQYF. The V and J genes are TRBV6-2 or TRBV6-3 and TRBJ2-5; D remains unclear. Trimming took off 3 bases at V and 9 bases at J, with 20 bases between the two ends. From germline, CDR1 is MNHEY and CDR2 SVGEGT. The CDR3 is 15 residues long.

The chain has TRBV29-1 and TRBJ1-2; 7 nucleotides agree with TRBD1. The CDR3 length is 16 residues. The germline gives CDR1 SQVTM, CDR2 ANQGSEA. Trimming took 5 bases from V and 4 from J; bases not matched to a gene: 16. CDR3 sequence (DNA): TGCAGCGTTCACTACATAGACAGGGAGGTCGGCTATGGCTACACCTTC. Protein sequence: CSVHYIDREVGYGYTF.

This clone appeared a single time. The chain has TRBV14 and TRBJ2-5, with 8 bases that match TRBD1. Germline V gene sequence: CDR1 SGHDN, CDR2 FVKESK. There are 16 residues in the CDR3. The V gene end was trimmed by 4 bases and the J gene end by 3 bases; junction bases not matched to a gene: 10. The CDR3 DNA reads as TGTGCCAGCAGCCCTGGTAGAGGGACAGGAAAAGAGACCCAGTACTTC. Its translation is CASSPGRGTGKETQYF.

CDR3 sequence reads: CASSFYRGRTDTQYF. CDR3 nucleotides: TGTGCCAGCAGCTTCTACAGGGGGCGGACAGATACGCAGTATTTT. V usage is TRBV7-9 and J usage is TRBJ2-3; TRBD1 agrees at 9 bases. The CDR3 spans 15 residues. Germline V gene sequence: CDR1 SEHNR, CDR2 FQNEAQ (reference sequence). V shed 3 bases and J 3 bases; nucleotides not matched to a gene: 4.

The CDR3 nucleotides are TGTGCCACCGAAGCCGGGGGGGGATACATGAACACTGAAGCTTTCTTT. Protein product: CATEAGGGYMNTEAFF. The chain has TRBV28 and TRBJ1-1, with D possibly TRBD1 on 5 matching bases. CDR1 and CDR2 (germline): MDHEN, SYDVKM. The CDR3 spans 16 residues. The V end was cut by 10 bases, the J end by 0 bases, with 21 bases between.

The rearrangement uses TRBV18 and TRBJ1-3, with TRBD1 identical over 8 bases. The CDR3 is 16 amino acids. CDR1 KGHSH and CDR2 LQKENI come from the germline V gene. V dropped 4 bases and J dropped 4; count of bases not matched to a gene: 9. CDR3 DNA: TGTGCCAGCTCACAAAGACAGGGGCTGTGGGGAAACACCATATATTTT. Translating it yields CASSQRQGLWGNTIYF.

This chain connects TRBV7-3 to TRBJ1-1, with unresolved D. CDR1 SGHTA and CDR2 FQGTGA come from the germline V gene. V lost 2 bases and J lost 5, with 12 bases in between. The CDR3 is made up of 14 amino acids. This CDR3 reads CASSLWPEGTEAFF. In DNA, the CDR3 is TGTGCCAGCAGCTTATGGCCGGAGGGTACTGAAGCTTTCTTT. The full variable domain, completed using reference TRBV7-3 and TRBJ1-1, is GAGVSQTPSNKVTEKGKYVELRCDPISGHTALYWYRQSLGQGPEFLIYFQGTGAADDSGLPNDRFFAVRPEGSVSTLKIQRTERGDSAVYLCASSLWPEGTEAFFGQGTRLTVV.

This CDR3 is CASSLGGGPPGELFF. In nucleotides, the CDR3 is TGTGCCAGCAGCTTAGGGGGGGGTCCCCCCGGGGAGCTGTTTTTT. V and J are TRBV7-8 and TRBJ2-2, with 7 bases matching TRBD2. V shed 1 base and J 6 bases; nucleotides not matched to a gene: 5. Germline V lookup: CDR1 SGHVS, CDR2 FQNEAQ. CDR3 length: 15 amino acids.

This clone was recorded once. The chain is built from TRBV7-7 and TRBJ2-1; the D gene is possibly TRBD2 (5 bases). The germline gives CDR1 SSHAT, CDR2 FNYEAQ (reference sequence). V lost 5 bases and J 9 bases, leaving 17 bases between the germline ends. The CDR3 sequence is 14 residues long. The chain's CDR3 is CASSPDWSWAEQFF. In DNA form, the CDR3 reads TGTGCCAGCAGCCCGGACTGGTCATGGGCTGAGCAGTTCTTC.

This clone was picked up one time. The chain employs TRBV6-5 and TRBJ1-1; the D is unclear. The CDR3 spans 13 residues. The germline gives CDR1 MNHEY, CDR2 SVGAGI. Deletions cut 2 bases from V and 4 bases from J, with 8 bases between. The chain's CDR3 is CASSYPGGTEAFF. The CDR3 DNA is TGTGCCAGCAGTTACCCGGGAGGCACTGAAGCTTTCTTT.

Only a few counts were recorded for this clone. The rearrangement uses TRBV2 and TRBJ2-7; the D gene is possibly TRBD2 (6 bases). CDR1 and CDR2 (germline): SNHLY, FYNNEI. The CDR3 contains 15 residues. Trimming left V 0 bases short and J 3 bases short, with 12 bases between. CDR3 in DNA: TGTGCCAGCAGTGAAGCTGGGGGGAGGAACTACGAGCAGTACTTC. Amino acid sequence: CASSEAGGRNYEQYF.

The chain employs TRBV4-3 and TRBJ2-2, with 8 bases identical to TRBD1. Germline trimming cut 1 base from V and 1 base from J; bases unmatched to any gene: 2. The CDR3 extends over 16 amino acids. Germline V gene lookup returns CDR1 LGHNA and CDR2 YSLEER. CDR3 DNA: TGCGCCAGCAGCCAAGGGGGACAGGTGAACACCGGGGAGCTGTTTTTT. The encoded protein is CASSQGGQVNTGELFF.

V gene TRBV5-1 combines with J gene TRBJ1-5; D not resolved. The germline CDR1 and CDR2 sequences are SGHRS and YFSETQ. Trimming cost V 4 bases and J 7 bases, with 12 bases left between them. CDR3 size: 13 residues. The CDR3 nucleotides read TGCGCCAGCAGCCCCCCTGACGGCCAGCCCCAGCATTTT. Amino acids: CASSPPDGQPQHF.

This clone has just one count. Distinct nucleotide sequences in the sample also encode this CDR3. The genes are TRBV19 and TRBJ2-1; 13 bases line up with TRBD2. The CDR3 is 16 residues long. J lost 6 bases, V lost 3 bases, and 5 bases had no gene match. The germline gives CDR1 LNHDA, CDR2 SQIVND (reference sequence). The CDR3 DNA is TGTGCCAGTAGTATCCAACTAGCGGGGGGGCGCAATGAGCAGTTCTTC. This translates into CASSIQLAGGRNEQFF.

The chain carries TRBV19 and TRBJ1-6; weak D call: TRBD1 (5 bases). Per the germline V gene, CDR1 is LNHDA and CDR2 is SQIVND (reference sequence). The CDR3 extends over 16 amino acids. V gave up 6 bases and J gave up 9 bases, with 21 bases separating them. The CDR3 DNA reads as TGTGCCAGTAGCCCAAACCGGGACGCTCGAAGTTCACCCCTCCACTTT. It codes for CASSPNRDARSSPLHF. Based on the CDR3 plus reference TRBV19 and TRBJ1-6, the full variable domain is DGGITQSPKYLFRKEGQNVTLSCEQNLNHDAMYWYRQDPGQGLRLIYYSQIVNDFQKGDIAEGYSVSREKKESFPLTVTSAQKNPTAFYLCASSPNRDARSSPLHFGNGTRLTVT.

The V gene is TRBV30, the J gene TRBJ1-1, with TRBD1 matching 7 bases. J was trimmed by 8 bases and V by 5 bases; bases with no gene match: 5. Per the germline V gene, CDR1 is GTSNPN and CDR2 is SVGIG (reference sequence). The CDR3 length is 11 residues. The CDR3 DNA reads TGTGCCTGGGGGGGACAGTTAGAAGCTTTCTTT. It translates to CAWGGQLEAFF.

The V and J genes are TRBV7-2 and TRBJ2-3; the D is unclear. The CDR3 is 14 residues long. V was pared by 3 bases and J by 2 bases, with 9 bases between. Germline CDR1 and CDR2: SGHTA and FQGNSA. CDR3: CASSLVGSTDTQYF. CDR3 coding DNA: TGTGCCAGCAGCTTGGTAGGGTCCACAGATACGCAGTATTTT.

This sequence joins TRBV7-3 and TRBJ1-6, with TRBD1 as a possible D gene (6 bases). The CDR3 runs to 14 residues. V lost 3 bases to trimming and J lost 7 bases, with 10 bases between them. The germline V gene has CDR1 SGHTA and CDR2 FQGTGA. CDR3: CASSLDSGNSPLHF. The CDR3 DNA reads TGTGCCAGCAGCTTGGACAGCGGGAATTCACCCCTCCACTTT.

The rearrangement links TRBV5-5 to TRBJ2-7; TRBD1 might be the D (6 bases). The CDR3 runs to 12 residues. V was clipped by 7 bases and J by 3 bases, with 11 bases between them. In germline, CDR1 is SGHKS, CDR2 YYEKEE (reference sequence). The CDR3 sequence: CASDRSDYEQYF. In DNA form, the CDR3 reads TGTGCCAGCGACAGGAGTGACTACGAGCAGTACTTC.

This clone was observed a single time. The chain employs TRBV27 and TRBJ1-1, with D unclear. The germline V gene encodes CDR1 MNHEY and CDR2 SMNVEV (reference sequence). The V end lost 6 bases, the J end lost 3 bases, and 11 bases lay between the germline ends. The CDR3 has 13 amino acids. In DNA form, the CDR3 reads TGTGCCAGCAGGCCCGGAAGCTACACTGAAGCTTTCTTT. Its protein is CASRPGSYTEAFF.

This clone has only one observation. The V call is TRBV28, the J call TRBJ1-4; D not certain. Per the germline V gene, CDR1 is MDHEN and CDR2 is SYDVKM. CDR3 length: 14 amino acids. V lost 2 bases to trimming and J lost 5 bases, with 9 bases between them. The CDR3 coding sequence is TGTGCCAGCAGTTTACGGACCCAAAATGAAAAACTGTTTTTT. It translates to CASSLRTQNEKLFF.

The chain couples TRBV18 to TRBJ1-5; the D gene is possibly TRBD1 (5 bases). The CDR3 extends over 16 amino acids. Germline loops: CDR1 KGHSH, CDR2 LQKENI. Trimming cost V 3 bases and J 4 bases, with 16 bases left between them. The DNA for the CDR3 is TGTGCCAGCTCACCGCTACGGACGGGACTAAATCAGCCCCAGCATTTT. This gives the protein CASSPLRTGLNQPQHF.